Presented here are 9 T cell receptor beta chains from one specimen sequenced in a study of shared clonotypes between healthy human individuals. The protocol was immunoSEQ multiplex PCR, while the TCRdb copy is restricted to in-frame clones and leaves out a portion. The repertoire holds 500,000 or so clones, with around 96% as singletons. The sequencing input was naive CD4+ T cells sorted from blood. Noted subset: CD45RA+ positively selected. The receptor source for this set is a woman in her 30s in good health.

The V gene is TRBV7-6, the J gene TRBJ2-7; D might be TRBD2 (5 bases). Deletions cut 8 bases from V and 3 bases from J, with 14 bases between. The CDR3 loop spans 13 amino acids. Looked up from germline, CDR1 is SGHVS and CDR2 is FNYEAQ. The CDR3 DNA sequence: TGTGCCAGCGGTCTACAAGCGGACTACGAGCAGTACTTC. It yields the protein CASGLQADYEQYF.

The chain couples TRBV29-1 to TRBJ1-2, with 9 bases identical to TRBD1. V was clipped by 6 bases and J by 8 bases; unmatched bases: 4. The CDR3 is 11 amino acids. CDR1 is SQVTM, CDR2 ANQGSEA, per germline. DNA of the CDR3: TGCAGCGTACAGGGGGCGCGAGGCTACACCTTC. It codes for CSVQGARGYTF.

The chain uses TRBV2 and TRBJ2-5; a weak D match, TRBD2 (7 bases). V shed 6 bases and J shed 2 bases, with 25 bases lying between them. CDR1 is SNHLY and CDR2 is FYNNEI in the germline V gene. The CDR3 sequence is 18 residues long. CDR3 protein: CASSPSLIGGGGQETQYF. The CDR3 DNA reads TGTGCCAGCAGCCCAAGTCTGATTGGGGGAGGGGGACAAGAGACCCAGTACTTC.

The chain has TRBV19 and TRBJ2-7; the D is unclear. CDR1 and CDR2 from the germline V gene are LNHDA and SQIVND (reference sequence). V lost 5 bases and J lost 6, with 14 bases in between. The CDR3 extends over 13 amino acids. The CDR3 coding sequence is TGTGCCAGTAGTTATACGGCTTGGCGCGAGCAGTACTTC. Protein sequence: CASSYTAWREQYF.

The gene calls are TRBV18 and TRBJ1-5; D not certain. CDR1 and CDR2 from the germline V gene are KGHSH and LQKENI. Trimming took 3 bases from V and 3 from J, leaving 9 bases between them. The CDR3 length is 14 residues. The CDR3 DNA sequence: TGTGCCAGCTCACCCGCCAGGAACAATCAGCCCCAGCATTTT. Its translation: CASSPARNNQPQHF. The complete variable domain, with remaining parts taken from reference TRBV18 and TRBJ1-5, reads NAGVMQNPRHLVRRRGQEARLRCSPMKGHSHVYWYRQLPEEGLKFMVYLQKENIIDESGMPKERFSAEFPKEGPSILRIQQVVRGDSAAYFCASSPARNNQPQHFGDGTRLSIL.

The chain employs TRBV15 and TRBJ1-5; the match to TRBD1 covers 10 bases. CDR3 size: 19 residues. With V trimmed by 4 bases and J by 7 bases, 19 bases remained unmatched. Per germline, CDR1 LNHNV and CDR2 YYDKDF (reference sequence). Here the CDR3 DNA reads TGTGCCACCAGCATCTTCCCCGGGACAGGGGTGTCAGGTGGCCAGCCCCAGCATTTT. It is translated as CATSIFPGTGVSGGQPQHF.

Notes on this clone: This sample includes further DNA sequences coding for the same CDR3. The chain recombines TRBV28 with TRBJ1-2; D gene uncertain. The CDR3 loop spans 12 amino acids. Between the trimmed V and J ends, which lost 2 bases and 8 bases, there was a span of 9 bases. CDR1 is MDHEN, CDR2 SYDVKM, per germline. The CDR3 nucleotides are TGTGCCAGCAGTTTAGGCGGAGGGGGCTACACCTTC. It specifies CASSLGGGGYTF.

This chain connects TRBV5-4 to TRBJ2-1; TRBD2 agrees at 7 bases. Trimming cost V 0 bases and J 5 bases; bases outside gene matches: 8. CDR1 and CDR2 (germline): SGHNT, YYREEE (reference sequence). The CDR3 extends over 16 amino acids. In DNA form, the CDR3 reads TGTGCCAGCAGCTTGGGGCCTAGGCTAGCGGACAATGAGCAGTTCTTC. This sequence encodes CASSLGPRLADNEQFF.

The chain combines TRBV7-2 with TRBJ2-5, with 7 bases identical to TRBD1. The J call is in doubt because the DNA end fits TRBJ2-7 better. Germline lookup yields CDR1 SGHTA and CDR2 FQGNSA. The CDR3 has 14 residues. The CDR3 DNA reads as TGTGCCAGCAGCGCGCCGACAGGGAAATACGAGCAGTACTTC. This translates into CASSAPTGKYEQYF.